Detailed here is one T cell receptor beta chain. These data originate in a study of T cell responses to AZD1222 COVID-19 vaccine. Clones were sequenced by immunoSEQ multiplex PCR, and TCRdb holds only the in-frame ones, with some missing. Of 100,000 to 150,000 clones in the sample, approximately 82% were seen once. The germline gives CDR1 SGHRS, CDR2 YFSETQ. This CDR3 spans 14 amino acids. V was clipped by 2 bases and J by 15 bases; unmatched bases: 6. Both about-4-week and about-12-week second-dose recipients were combined. J is TRBJ2-1 and V is TRBV5-1; the match to TRBD2 covers 15 bases. The sequencing here drew on peripheral blood, taken 28 days after the second AZD1222 dose. This clonotype was sampled from an adult who received the AZD1222 COVID-19 vaccine. The CDR3 DNA is TGCGCCAGCAGCTTTGGGACTAGCGGGGGGAACCTGTTCTTC. This gives the protein CASSFGTSGGNLFF.